This T cell receptor (beta chain) was sequenced for a study of cytotoxic CD8 clonotypes in ibrutinib-treated CLL. Across the whole study: In all, roughly twelve patients were relapsed/refractory, under 16 were treatment-naive and roughly 18 were IGHV unmutated.

For this clone: The antigen remains unidentified.

Germline loops: CDR1 SGDLS, CDR2 YYNGEE. Trimming removed 4 bases from V and 2 bases from J, with 12 bases in between. This CDR3 contains 14 residues. Study observations and caveats: Measured clonality at baseline was greater than in age-matched healthy donors and tracked with circulating CD8+ T-cell counts.

Libraries were prepared by immunoSEQ multiplex PCR; TCRdb keeps only in-frame clonotypes and omits some of them. The sample includes some 130,000 clones, approximately 83% of them seen just once. Source: PBMCs, taken after 24 months of ibrutinib treatment. V and J are TRBV9 and TRBJ1-2, with D maybe TRBD1 (5 bases). The origin of this receptor is a human donor with chronic lymphocytic leukemia. The CDR3 DNA sequence: TGTGCCAGCAGCACAAGTGGGGGGAACTATGGCTACACCTTC. Protein sequence: CASSTSGGNYGYTF.